This T cell receptor beta chain was obtained from a study of blood T cell repertoires in COVID-19. With V trimmed by 10 bases and J by 9 bases, 6 bases remained unmatched. The CDR3 contains 14 residues. In germline, CDR1 is KGHDR, CDR2 SFDVKD. Here immunoSEQ multiplex PCR was the method, and the copy in TCRdb shows in-frame clones only, minus some. Among about 150,000 clones listed, roughly 80% were seen once. The chain joins TRBV24-1 to TRBJ2-1, with 15 positions matching TRBD2. The receptor was derived from a woman aged 55-69 years with acute or convalescent COVID-19. The specimen sequenced was peripheral blood. The CDR3 loop is CATRTSGGVSEQFF. As DNA, the CDR3 is TGTGCCACTCGGACTAGCGGGGGGGTAAGTGAGCAGTTCTTC.